Following are 28 T cell receptor beta chains from one sample sequenced in a study of blood T cell repertoires in COVID-19. This table comes from immunoSEQ multiplex PCR, and its TCRdb copy is limited to in-frame clones, with some not included. The repertoire includes around 25,000 clones, around 83% of them detected once, and 65% to 80% sits in the top ten. Sequences were obtained from peripheral blood. These TCRs come from a man between 65 and 85 years old with acute or convalescent COVID-19.

The V and J genes are TRBV7-3 and TRBJ2-7, with 10 bases fitting TRBD2. The CDR3 is 15 residues long. After removal of 5 bases from V and 0 bases from J, the junction contained 4 bases not matched to a gene. Per the germline V gene, CDR1 is SGHTA and CDR2 is FQGTGA. The CDR3, as DNA: TGTGCCAGCAGCCCCGGACTAGCGGACTCCTACGAGCAGTACTTC. This codes for CASSPGLADSYEQYF. Variable domain in full (rest from reference TRBV7-3 and TRBJ2-7): GAGVSQTPSNKVTEKGKYVELRCDPISGHTALYWYRQSLGQGPEFLIYFQGTGAADDSGLPNDRFFAVRPEGSVSTLKIQRTERGDSAVYLCASSPGLADSYEQYFGPGTRLTVT.

The chain combines TRBV5-5 with TRBJ2-3, with TRBD2 matching 11 bases. CDR3 size: 19 residues. J gave up 4 bases and V 0 bases, and 13 bases lay outside the gene matches. CDR1 and CDR2 (germline): SGHKS, YYEKEE (reference sequence). The CDR3 DNA is TGTGCCAGCAGCTTGGCCGAAATTAGCGGGAGGGCCGGGGCAGATACGCAGTATTTT. As protein: CASSLAEISGRAGADTQYF.

The gene calls are TRBV28 and TRBJ2-1; possibly TRBD1 for D (7 bases). The CDR3 totals 14 residues. Germline assignment: CDR1 MDHEN and CDR2 SYDVKM. Deletions cut 2 bases from V and 14 bases from J, with 19 bases between. DNA for the CDR3: TGTGCCAGCAGTTTAGGAGGGAGAAGACAGGGAAAGTTCTTC. Its translation is CASSLGGRRQGKFF.

This sequence joins TRBV10-1 and TRBJ2-1; 10 bases are shared with TRBD2. Per the germline V gene, CDR1 is WNHNN and CDR2 is SYGVQD (reference sequence). V was clipped by 1 base and J by 0 bases; unmatched bases: 9. The CDR3 extends over 19 amino acids. CDR3: CASSEWGSGGQSSYNEQFF. CDR3 DNA sequence: TGCGCCAGCAGTGAGTGGGGTAGCGGGGGGCAAAGCTCCTACAATGAGCAGTTCTTC.

This chain links TRBV30 with TRBJ2-2, with 8 bases aligning to TRBD1. Germline CDR1 GTSNPN, CDR2 SVGIG (reference sequence). The CDR3 length is 11 residues. CDR3 region: CAAGGAGELFF. DNA for the CDR3: TGTGCTGCAGGGGGCGCTGGGGAGCTGTTTTTT.

The chain recombines TRBV27 with TRBJ2-7; the match to TRBD1 covers 10 bases. Germline assignment: CDR1 MNHEY and CDR2 SMNVEV (reference sequence). J was trimmed by 10 bases and V by 5 bases; bases with no gene match: 14. The CDR3 spans 15 residues. The CDR3 DNA follows: TGTGCCAGCAGTGCCGTGACAGGGGGCGCAGAAGTCCAGTACTTC. This translates into CASSAVTGGAEVQYF.

This chain uses TRBV20-1 with TRBJ1-5; the D is unclear. The CDR3 contains 14 residues. Trimming shortened V by 3 bases and J by 4 bases, and 13 bases separated the two germline ends. Germline V gives CDR1 DFQATT, CDR2 SNEGSKA (reference sequence). The CDR3 region has the DNA TGCAGTGCTAGTCAGGAACAGATAAATCAGCCCCAGCATTTT. It translates to CSASQEQINQPQHF.

The V gene is TRBV27, the J gene TRBJ1-2; perhaps TRBD1 as D (5 bases). CDR1 and CDR2 from the germline V gene are MNHEY and SMNVEV (reference sequence). CDR3 length: 14 residues. The V gene lost 5 bases and the J gene lost 4 bases, with 14 bases spanning the gap. The CDR3 sequence is CASSVQADVYGYTF. As DNA, the CDR3 is TGTGCCAGCAGTGTACAGGCTGATGTCTATGGCTACACCTTC.

This clone is medium-sized within its sample. The same CDR3 also results from other DNA sequences found in this sample. The chain joins TRBV5-1 to TRBJ2-2; TRBD2 aligns across 11 bases. In germline, CDR1 is SGHRS, CDR2 YFSETQ. The trim removed 0 bases at V and 6 bases at J, leaving 4 bases unmatched. CDR3 size: 16 residues. The CDR3 protein is CASSLGLAGGPGELFF. The CDR3 DNA follows: TGCGCCAGCAGCTTGGGCCTAGCGGGAGGACCCGGGGAGCTGTTTTTT.

The chain uses TRBV7-9 and TRBJ1-2; the match to TRBD1 covers 8 bases. The CDR3 is 16 amino acids. In germline, CDR1 is SEHNR, CDR2 FQNEAQ (reference sequence). Trimming took 0 bases from V and 4 from J; bases not matched to a gene: 7. The CDR3 DNA sequence: TGTGCCAGCAGCTTAGCCGGGACAGGCATAGGCTATGGCTACACCTTC. Protein sequence: CASSLAGTGIGYGYTF.

The chain couples TRBV25-1 to TRBJ1-1, with 7 bases identical to TRBD1. This CDR3 has 13 amino acids. The V gene end was trimmed by 6 bases and the J gene end by 4 bases; junction bases not matched to a gene: 5. Germline CDR1 and CDR2: MGHDK and SYGVNS. Here the CDR3 DNA reads TGTGCCAGCAGACAGGGGCAGGGCACTGAAGCTTTCTTT. This sequence encodes CASRQGQGTEAFF.

This rearrangement joins TRBV5-1 to TRBJ1-1, with D maybe TRBD1 (6 bases). Germline V gene lookup returns CDR1 SGHRS and CDR2 YFSETQ. Trimming pared 3 bases from V and 4 bases from J, leaving 16 bases between. The CDR3 runs to 15 residues. CDR3 residues: CASSYQGGTGTEAFF. The CDR3 region has the DNA TGCGCCAGCAGCTACCAAGGGGGAACGGGCACTGAAGCTTTCTTT.

The V gene is TRBV5-8, the J gene TRBJ2-4, with unresolved D. Germline CDR1 is SGHTS and CDR2 is YDEGEE. V was trimmed by 1 base and J by 8 bases, leaving 4 bases between them. The CDR3 is 11 amino acids. Here the CDR3 DNA reads TGTGCCAGCAGCTTGCGAGACATTCAGTACTTC. Residues: CASSLRDIQYF. Combining the CDR3 with reference TRBV5-8 and TRBJ2-4 gives the whole variable domain EAGVTQSPTHLIKTRGQQATLRCSPISGHTSVYWYQQALGLGLQFLLWYDEGEERNRGNFPPRFSGRQFPNYSSELNVNALELEDSALYLCASSLRDIQYFGAGTRLSVL.

In its sample, this clone was seen once. The genes are TRBV6-5 and TRBJ1-6, with D possibly TRBD1 on 6 matching bases. Germline CDR1 MNHEY, CDR2 SVGAGI. Trimming left V 6 bases short and J 5 bases short, with 11 bases between. This CDR3 region has 14 residues. CDR3 region: CASRKQGHNSPLHF. The DNA for the CDR3 is TGTGCCAGCAGAAAACAGGGCCATAATTCACCCCTCCACTTT.

V usage is TRBV7-9 and J usage is TRBJ2-7, with 8 nucleotides matching TRBD2. Unmatched junction bases numbered 1, after V lost 3 bases and J lost 3 bases. The CDR3 has 13 residues. Germline CDR1 reads SEHNR; CDR2 reads FQNEAQ (reference sequence). The CDR3 loop is CASSFAGGYEQYF. The CDR3 bases are TGTGCCAGCAGCTTTGCGGGGGGCTACGAGCAGTACTTC.

The genes are TRBV13 and TRBJ2-5; D is ambiguous. Germline values: CDR1 PRHDT, CDR2 FYEKMQ (reference sequence). This CDR3 contains 16 residues. The germline V and J ends were trimmed by 4 bases and 1 base, with 16 bases remaining between them. Here the CDR3 reads CASSSGPVQSQETQYF. CDR3 nucleotide sequence: TGTGCCAGCAGCTCAGGCCCGGTACAGTCCCAAGAGACCCAGTACTTC. Using reference TRBV13 and TRBJ2-5 for the parts outside the CDR3, the full variable domain is AAGVIQSPRHLIKEKRETATLKCYPIPRHDTVYWYQQGPGQDPQFLISFYEKMQSDKGSIPDRFSAQQFSDYHSELNMSSLELGDSALYFCASSSGPVQSQETQYFGPGTRLLVL.

The chain recombines TRBV10-1 with TRBJ1-1; D unresolved. Germline V gives CDR1 WNHNN, CDR2 SYGVQD (reference sequence). V was trimmed by 2 bases and J by 5 bases, leaving 12 bases between them. CDR3 length: 14 amino acids. CDR3 region: CASSEPRGETEAFF. The CDR3 coding sequence is TGCGCCAGCAGTGAGCCCCGGGGAGAGACTGAAGCTTTCTTT.

This chain links TRBV9 with TRBJ2-7; tentative D call: TRBD2 (6 bases). This CDR3 comprises 16 residues. Germline V gene data show CDR1 as SGDLS and CDR2 as YYNGEE. V was pared by 4 bases and J by 0 bases, with 17 bases between. For the CDR3, the DNA is TGTGCCAGCAGCCCAAGCCCCGGGCGGGACTCCTACGAGCAGTACTTC. It encodes CASSPSPGRDSYEQYF.

The rearrangement joins TRBV30 to TRBJ2-5; TRBD2 might be the D (6 bases). Germline assignment: CDR1 GTSNPN and CDR2 SVGIG (reference sequence). The V gene lost 0 bases and the J gene lost 5 bases, with 16 bases spanning the gap. The CDR3 extends over 15 amino acids. The CDR3 DNA reads TGTGCCTGGAGTGTAGCTGGAGGGCGTCGTGAGACCCAGTACTTC. Protein: CAWSVAGGRRETQYF.

The rearrangement uses TRBV7-2 and TRBJ2-7; 8 positions match TRBD1. CDR3 length: 15 amino acids. CDR1 is SGHTA, CDR2 FQGNSA, per germline. V shed 5 bases and J 2 bases; nucleotides not matched to a gene: 8. CDR3 region: CASSVGQGSAYEQYF. DNA of the CDR3: TGTGCCAGCAGCGTAGGACAGGGTTCCGCCTACGAGCAGTACTTC.

The rearrangement uses TRBV7-2 and TRBJ2-7; D call uncertain. CDR1 is SGHTA and CDR2 is FQGNSA in the germline V gene. The CDR3 sequence is 11 residues long. Trimming removed 6 bases at V and 0 bases at J, with 3 bases between. Written as DNA, the CDR3 is TGTGCCAGCAGGAGCTCCTACGAGCAGTACTTC. It encodes CASRSSYEQYF.

The V call is TRBV28, the J call TRBJ2-5, with TRBD1 as a possible D gene (6 bases). In germline, CDR1 is MDHEN, CDR2 SYDVKM. This CDR3 contains 14 residues. V gave up 3 bases and J gave up 2 bases, with 10 bases separating them. The CDR3 here is CASSLSQGQETQYF. CDR3 sequence (DNA): TGTGCCAGCAGTTTGTCACAGGGTCAAGAGACCCAGTACTTC.

The rearrangement joins TRBV5-1 to TRBJ1-2; D remains ambiguous. The CDR3 covers 14 residues. The V gene's germline CDR1 is SGHRS and CDR2 YFSETQ. Trimming took 0 bases from V and 0 from J, leaving 6 bases between them. The CDR3 reads CASSLAGSNYGYTF. CDR3 nucleotides: TGCGCCAGCAGCTTGGCAGGATCTAACTATGGCTACACCTTC. The whole variable domain, remainder taken from reference TRBV5-1 and TRBJ1-2, is KAGVTQTPRYLIKTRGQQVTLSCSPISGHRSVSWYQQTPGQGLQFLFEYFSETQRNKGNFPGRFSGRQFSNSRSEMNVSTLELGDSALYLCASSLAGSNYGYTFGSGTRLTVV.

The chain carries TRBV7-2 and TRBJ1-2; D gene unclear. This CDR3 spans 15 amino acids. Trimming pared 1 base from V and 7 bases from J, leaving 16 bases between. Per germline, CDR1 SGHTA and CDR2 FQGNSA. This chain's CDR3 is CASSLGGSPLSGYTF. The CDR3 DNA follows: TGTGCCAGCAGCTTAGGAGGGAGTCCCTTGTCTGGCTACACCTTC.

This clone was seen just once. The V call is TRBV3-1 (or the pseudogene TRBV3-2), the J call TRBJ1-1, with TRBD1 as a possible D gene (6 bases). V lost 0 bases and J lost 3, with 8 bases in between. The CDR3 totals 14 residues. From germline, CDR1 is LGHDT and CDR2 YNNKEL (reference sequence). This chain's CDR3 is CASSQEGADTEAFF. CDR3 sequence (DNA): TGTGCCAGCAGCCAAGAGGGGGCGGACACTGAAGCTTTCTTT.

The chain links TRBV29-1 to TRBJ2-3, with 8 bases fitting TRBD1. The germline gives CDR1 SQVTM, CDR2 ANQGSEA. The CDR3 is 13 amino acids. Unmatched junction bases numbered 3, after V lost 7 bases and J lost 0 bases. CDR3 sequence (DNA): TGCAGCGACACAGGGGGAAGCACAGATACGCAGTATTTT. Translation: CSDTGGSTDTQYF.

The chain is built from TRBV6-5 and TRBJ1-5, with D perhaps TRBD1 (5 bases). The CDR3 length is 14 residues. V was clipped by 6 bases and J by 5 bases, with 14 bases between them. Germline V gene data show CDR1 as MNHEY and CDR2 as SVGAGI. CDR3: CASRSSWGDQPQHF. In DNA, the CDR3 is TGTGCCAGCAGATCCAGCTGGGGGGATCAGCCCCAGCATTTT.

V is TRBV4-2 and J is TRBJ1-2; 7 bases are a match to TRBD1. CDR3 length: 17 amino acids. V shed 4 bases, J shed 0 bases, and the junction held 11 bases outside the gene matches. Germline V gene lookup returns CDR1 LGHNA and CDR2 YNFKEQ. The CDR3 reads CASSRSGQALANYGYTF. CDR3 sequence (DNA): TGTGCCAGCAGCCGAAGCGGACAGGCCCTAGCTAACTATGGCTACACCTTC.